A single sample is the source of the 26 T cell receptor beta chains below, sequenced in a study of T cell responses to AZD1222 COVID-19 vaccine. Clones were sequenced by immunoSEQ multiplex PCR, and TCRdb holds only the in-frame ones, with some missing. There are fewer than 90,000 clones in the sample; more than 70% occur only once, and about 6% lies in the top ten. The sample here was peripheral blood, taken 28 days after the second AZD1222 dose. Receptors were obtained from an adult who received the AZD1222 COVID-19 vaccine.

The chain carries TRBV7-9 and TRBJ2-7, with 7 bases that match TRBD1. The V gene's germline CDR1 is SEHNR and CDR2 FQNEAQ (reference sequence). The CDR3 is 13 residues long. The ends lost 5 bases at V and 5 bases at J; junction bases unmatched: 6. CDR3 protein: CASSHTGVDEQYF. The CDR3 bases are TGTGCCAGCAGCCACACAGGGGTGGACGAGCAGTACTTC.

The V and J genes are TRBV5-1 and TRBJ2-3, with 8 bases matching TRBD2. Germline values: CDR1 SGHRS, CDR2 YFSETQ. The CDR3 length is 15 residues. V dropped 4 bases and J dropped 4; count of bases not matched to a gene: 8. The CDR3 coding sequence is TGCGCCAGCAGCGTTAGCGGGGTAGGAGCAGATACGCAGTATTTT. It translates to CASSVSGVGADTQYF.

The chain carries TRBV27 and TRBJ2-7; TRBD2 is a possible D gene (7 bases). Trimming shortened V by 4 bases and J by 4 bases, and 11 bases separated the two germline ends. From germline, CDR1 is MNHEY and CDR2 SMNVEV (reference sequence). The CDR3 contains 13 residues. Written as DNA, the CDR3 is TGTGCCAGCAGTTCCAGGGGAGGGTACGAGCAGTACTTC. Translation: CASSSRGGYEQYF.

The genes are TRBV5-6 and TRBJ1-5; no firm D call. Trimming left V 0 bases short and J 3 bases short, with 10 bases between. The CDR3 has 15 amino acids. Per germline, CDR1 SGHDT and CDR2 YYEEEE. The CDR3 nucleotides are TGTGCCAGCAGCTTGGGGGCTAATATCAATCAGCCCCAGCATTTT. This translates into CASSLGANINQPQHF. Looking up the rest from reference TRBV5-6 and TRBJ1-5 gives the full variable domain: DAGVTQSPTHLIKTRGQQVTLRCSPKSGHDTVSWYQQALGQGPQFIFQYYEEEERQRGNFPDRFSGHQFPNYSSELNVNALLLGDSALYLCASSLGANINQPQHFGDGTRLSIL.

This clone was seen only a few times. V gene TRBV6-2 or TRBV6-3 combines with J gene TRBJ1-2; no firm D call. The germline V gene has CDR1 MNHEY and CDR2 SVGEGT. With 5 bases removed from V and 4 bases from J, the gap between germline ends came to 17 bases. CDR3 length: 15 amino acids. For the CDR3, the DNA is TGTGCCAGCAGTACCCCCCTGGGCAGTGCCTATGGCTACACCTTC. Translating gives CASSTPLGSAYGYTF.

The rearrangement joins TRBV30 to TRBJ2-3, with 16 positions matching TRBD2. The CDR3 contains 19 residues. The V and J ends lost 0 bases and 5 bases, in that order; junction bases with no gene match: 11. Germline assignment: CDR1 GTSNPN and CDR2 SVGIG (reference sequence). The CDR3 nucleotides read TGTGCCTGGAGTGTGGGACTAGCGGGAGGGCCGAAGTATAGAGATACGCAGTATTTT. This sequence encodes CAWSVGLAGGPKYRDTQYF.

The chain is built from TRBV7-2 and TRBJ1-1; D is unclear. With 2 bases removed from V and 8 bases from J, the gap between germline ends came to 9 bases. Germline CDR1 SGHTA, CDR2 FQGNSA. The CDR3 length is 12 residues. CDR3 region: CASSLTPGEAFF. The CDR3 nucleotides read TGTGCCAGCAGCTTAACCCCCGGAGAAGCTTTCTTT.

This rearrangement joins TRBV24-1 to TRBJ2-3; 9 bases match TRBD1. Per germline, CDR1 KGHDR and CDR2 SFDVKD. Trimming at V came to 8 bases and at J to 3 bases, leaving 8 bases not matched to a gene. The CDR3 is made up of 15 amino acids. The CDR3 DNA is TGTGCCACCAACAACCCGGGACAGGGAACAGATACGCAGTATTTT. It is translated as CATNNPGQGTDTQYF.

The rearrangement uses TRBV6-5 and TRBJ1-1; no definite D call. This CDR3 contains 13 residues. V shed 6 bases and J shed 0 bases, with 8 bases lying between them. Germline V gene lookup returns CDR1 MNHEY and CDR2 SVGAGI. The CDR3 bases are TGTGCCAGCAGAGCTCGGATGAACACTGAAGCTTTCTTT. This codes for CASRARMNTEAFF.

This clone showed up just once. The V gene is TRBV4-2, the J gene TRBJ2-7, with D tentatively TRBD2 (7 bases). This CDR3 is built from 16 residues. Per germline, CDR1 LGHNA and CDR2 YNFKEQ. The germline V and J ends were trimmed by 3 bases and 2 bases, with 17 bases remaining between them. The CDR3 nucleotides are TGTGCCAGCAGCCAGGCCCAAGGGCGGGGGCCCTACGAGCAGTACTTC. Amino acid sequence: CASSQAQGRGPYEQYF.

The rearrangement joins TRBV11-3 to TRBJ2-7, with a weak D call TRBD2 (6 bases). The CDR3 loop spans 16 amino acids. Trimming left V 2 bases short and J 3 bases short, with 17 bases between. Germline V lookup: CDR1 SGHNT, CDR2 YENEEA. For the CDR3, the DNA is TGTGCCAGCAGCTTAAAACCCGGGACTCCCCTCTACGAGCAGTACTTC. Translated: CASSLKPGTPLYEQYF.

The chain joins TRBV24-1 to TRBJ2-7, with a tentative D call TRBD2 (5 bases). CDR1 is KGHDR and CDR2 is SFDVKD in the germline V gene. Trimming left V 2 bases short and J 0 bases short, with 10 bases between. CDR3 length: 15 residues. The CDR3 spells CATSDSRGLSYEQYF. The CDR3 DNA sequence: TGTGCCACCAGTGATTCGAGAGGACTCTCCTACGAGCAGTACTTC.

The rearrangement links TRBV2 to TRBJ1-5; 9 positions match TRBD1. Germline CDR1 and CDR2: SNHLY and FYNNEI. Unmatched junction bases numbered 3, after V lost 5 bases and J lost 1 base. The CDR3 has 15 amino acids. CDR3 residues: CASSTGTGSNQPQHF. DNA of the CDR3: TGTGCCAGCAGTACCGGGACAGGGAGCAATCAGCCCCAGCATTTT.

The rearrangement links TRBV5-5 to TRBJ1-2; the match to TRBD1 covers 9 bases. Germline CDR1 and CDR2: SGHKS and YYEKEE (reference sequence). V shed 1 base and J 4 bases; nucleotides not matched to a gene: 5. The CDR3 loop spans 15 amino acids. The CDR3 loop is CASSLSGQGGYGYTF. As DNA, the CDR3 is TGTGCCAGCAGCTTGTCGGGACAGGGAGGCTATGGCTACACCTTC.

In DNA form, the CDR3 reads TGTGCCAGTAGTACCAACGTAGGAGGTTCCTACAATGAGCAGTTCTTC. This encodes CASSTNVGGSYNEQFF. The chain employs TRBV19 and TRBJ2-1, with D possibly matching TRBD2 (5 bases). CDR3 length: 16 residues. Trimming pared 4 bases from V and 1 base from J, leaving 14 bases between. The V gene's germline CDR1 is LNHDA and CDR2 SQIVND (reference sequence). Complete variable domain (other parts from reference TRBV19 and TRBJ2-1): DGGITQSPKYLFRKEGQNVTLSCEQNLNHDAMYWYRQDPGQGLRLIYYSQIVNDFQKGDIAEGYSVSREKKESFPLTVTSAQKNPTAFYLCASSTNVGGSYNEQFFGPGTRLTVL.

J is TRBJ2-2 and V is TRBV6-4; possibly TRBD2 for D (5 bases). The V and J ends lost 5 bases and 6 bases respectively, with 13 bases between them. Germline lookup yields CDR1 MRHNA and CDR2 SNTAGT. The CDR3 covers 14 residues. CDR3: CASSNVLGAGELFF. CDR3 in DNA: TGTGCCAGCAGTAACGTACTAGGTGCCGGGGAGCTGTTTTTT.

As DNA, the CDR3 is TGTGCCAGCAGCATGGCCGAGATTCGTGAAAAACTGTTTTTT. Protein product: CASSMAEIREKLFF. This chain uses TRBV7-9 with TRBJ1-4; no clear D gene. Between the trimmed V and J ends, which lost 5 bases and 7 bases, there was a span of 14 bases. Germline V gives CDR1 SEHNR, CDR2 FQNEAQ (reference sequence). The CDR3 has 14 residues.

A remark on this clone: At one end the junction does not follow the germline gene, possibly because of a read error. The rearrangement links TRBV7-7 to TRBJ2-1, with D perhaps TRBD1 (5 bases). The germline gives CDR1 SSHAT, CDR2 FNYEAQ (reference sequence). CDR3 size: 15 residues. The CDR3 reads CASSFGAGLTNEQFF. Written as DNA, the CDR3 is TGTGCTAGCAGCTTTGGGGCAGGGCTAACCAATGAGCAGTTCTTC.

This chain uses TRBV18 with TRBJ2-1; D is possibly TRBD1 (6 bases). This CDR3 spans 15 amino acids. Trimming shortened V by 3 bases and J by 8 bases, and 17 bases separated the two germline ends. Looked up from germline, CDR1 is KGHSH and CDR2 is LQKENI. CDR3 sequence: CASSPGTTAGDEQFF. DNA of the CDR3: TGTGCCAGCTCACCGGGGACAACGGCCGGCGATGAGCAGTTCTTC.

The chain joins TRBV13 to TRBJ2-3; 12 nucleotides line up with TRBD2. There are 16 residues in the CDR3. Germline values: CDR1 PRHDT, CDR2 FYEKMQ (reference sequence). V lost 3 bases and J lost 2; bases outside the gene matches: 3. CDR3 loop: CASSFLAGGITDTQYF. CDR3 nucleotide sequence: TGTGCCAGCAGCTTCCTAGCGGGAGGGATCACAGATACGCAGTATTTT. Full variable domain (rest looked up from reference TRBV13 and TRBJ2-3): AAGVIQSPRHLIKEKRETATLKCYPIPRHDTVYWYQQGPGQDPQFLISFYEKMQSDKGSIPDRFSAQQFSDYHSELNMSSLELGDSALYFCASSFLAGGITDTQYFGPGTRLTVL.

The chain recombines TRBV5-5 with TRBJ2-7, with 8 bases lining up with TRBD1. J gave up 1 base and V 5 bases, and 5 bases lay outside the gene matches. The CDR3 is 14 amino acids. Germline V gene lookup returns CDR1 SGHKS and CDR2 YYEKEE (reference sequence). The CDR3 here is CASRATGDSYEQYF. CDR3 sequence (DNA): TGTGCCAGCAGGGCGACAGGGGATTCCTACGAGCAGTACTTC.

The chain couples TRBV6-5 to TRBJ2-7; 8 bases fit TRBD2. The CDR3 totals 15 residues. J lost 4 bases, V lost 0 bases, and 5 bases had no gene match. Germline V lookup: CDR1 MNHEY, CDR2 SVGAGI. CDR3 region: CASSYSGGGLYEQYF. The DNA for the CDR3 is TGTGCCAGCAGTTACTCCGGGGGGGGGCTATACGAGCAGTACTTC.

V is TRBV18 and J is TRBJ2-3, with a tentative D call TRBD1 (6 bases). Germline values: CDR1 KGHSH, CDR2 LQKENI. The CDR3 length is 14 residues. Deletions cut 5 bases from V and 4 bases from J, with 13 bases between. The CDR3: CASSSPGGPDTQYF. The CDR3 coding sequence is TGTGCCAGCTCATCTCCTGGGGGCCCAGATACGCAGTATTTT.

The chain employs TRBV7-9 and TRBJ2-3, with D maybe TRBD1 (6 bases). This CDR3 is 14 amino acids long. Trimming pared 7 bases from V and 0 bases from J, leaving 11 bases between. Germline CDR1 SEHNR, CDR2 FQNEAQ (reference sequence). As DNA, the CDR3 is TGTGCCAGCAAAAAGGGGGTTAGCACAGATACGCAGTATTTT. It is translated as CASKKGVSTDTQYF.

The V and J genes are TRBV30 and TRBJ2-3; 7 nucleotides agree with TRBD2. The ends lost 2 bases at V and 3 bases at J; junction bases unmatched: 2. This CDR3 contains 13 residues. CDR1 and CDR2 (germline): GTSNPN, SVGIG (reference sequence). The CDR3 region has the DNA TGTGCCTGGAGTCCCGGGGGGACAGATACGCAGTATTTT. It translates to CAWSPGGTDTQYF.

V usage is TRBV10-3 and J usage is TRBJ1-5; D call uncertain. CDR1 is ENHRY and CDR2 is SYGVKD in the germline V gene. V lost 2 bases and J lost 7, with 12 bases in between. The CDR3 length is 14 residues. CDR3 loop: CAISEMLDGQPQHF. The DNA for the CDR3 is TGTGCCATCAGTGAGATGCTGGATGGGCAGCCCCAGCATTTT.